A selection of T cell receptor beta chains follows, all from one sample in a study of T cell responses to AZD1222 COVID-19 vaccine. The repertoire was sequenced with immunoSEQ multiplex PCR; TCRdb's copy has only in-frame clones and lacks some. The repertoire holds approximately 85,000 clones, with around 86% as singletons. Sequences were derived from peripheral blood, sampled on day 0 of AZD1222 vaccination. Source of these receptors: an adult in good health. Both conserved end residues are part of each CDR3. The D gene is left open where the match is weak. Not every row has a clone size; where given, it reads once, few, many or a size class.

. 16 TRBJ2-7 . TRBV7-2 CASSLVAGRGAYEQYF TGTGCCAGCAGCTTAGTTGCGGGACGCGGGGCCTACGAGCAGTACTTC
. 14 TRBJ1-1 . TRBV5-1 CASSAMGSNTEAFF TGCGCCAGCAGCGCGATGGGGAGTAACACTGAAGCTTTCTTT
. 15 TRBJ2-3 . TRBV27 CASSLRTPDVDTQYF TGTGCCAGCAGTTTACGGACCCCCGACGTAGATACGCAGTATTTT
TRBD1 15 TRBJ1-4 . TRBV28 CASRGGQGASGKLFF TGTGCCAGCAGGGGGGGACAGGGGGCGAGTGGAAAACTGTTTTTT
TRBD2 12 TRBJ2-1 few TRBV29-1 CSVEDQGTRQFF TGCAGCGTTGAAGATCAAGGGACTAGGCAGTTCTTC
. 13 TRBJ2-7 . TRBV7-8 CASSFRGPYEQYF TGTGCCAGCAGCTTTAGGGGACCCTACGAGCAGTACTTC
. 16 TRBJ1-3 once TRBV5-6 CASSPRSLISGNTIYF TGTGCCAGCAGCCCCAGGAGCTTGATCTCTGGAAACACCATATATTTT
. 14 TRBJ1-6 . TRBV7-2 CASSLVGRETPLHF TGTGCCAGCAGCTTAGTAGGGAGGGAGACACCCCTCCACTTT
. 13 TRBJ2-7 . TRBV7-9 CASSPGLTYEQYF TGTGCCAGCAGCCCCGGTTTAACCTACGAGCAGTACTTC
TRBD1 14 TRBJ1-6 . TRBV7-8 CASKGQGHNSPLHF TGTGCCAGCAAAGGACAGGGGCATAATTCACCCCTCCACTTT
TRBD1 12 TRBJ1-2 . TRBV29-1 CSARQGDYGYTF TGCAGCGCCCGACAGGGGGACTATGGCTACACCTTC
TRBD1 14 TRBJ2-3 . TRBV5-1 CASSEQGAADTQYF TGCGCCAGCAGCGAACAGGGGGCAGCAGATACGCAGTATTTT
TRBD1 16 TRBJ2-3 . TRBV9 CASSVGGQDSTDTQYF TGTGCCAGCAGCGTAGGGGGACAGGATAGCACAGATACGCAGTATTTT
. 12 TRBJ2-5 . TRBV18 CASSPDGETQYF TGTGCCAGCTCACCGGACGGAGAGACCCAGTACTTC
. 14 TRBJ1-2 . TRBV5-1 CASSLNGENYGYTF TGCGCCAGCAGCTTGAACGGGGAAAACTATGGCTACACCTTC
. 14 TRBJ2-1 . TRBV4-1 CASSHQTSLGEQFF TGCGCCAGCAGCCACCAGACCTCATTGGGTGAGCAGTTCTTC
. 15 TRBJ1-1 . TRBV7-9 CASSPPGARGTEAFF TGTGCCAGCAGCCCCCCCGGGGCCCGGGGTACTGAAGCTTTCTTT
. 14 TRBJ2-7 . TRBV6-5 CASSMGDGTYEQYF TGTGCCAGCAGTATGGGGGACGGAACCTACGAGCAGTACTTC
. 14 TRBJ1-1 . TRBV14 CASSQEMQGSEAFF TGTGCCAGCAGCCAAGAGATGCAGGGGTCTGAAGCTTTCTTT
. 12 TRBJ1-2 . TRBV12-3/TRBV12-4 CASSLEGNGYTF TGTGCCAGCAGCTTAGAAGGGAATGGCTACACCTTC
. 16 TRBJ1-1 . TRBV18 CASSTVPGLGGTEAFF TGTGCCAGCTCCACCGTTCCGGGGCTCGGAGGGACTGAAGCTTTCTTT
TRBD1 15 TRBJ1-1 many TRBV7-9 CASSLGGTGDTEAFF TGTGCCAGCAGCTTAGGAGGGACAGGGGATACTGAAGCTTTCTTT
TRBD1 15 TRBJ2-1 . TRBV11-2 CASSLGGYRGNEQFF TGTGCCAGCAGCTTAGGAGGTTACAGGGGGAATGAGCAGTTCTTC
TRBD1 15 TRBJ2-5 . TRBV24-1 CATSAGTGEDETQYF TGTGCCACCAGTGCCGGGACAGGGGAGGATGAGACCCAGTACTTC
. 15 TRBJ2-3 . TRBV7-3 CASSLIGSGTDTQYF TGTGCCAGCAGCTTAATCGGGAGCGGGACAGATACGCAGTATTTT
. 15 TRBJ1-2 . TRBV21-1 CATRKIRHGWYGYTF TGTGCCACCCGGAAAATAAGGCATGGGTGGTATGGCTACACCTTC
. 13 TRBJ1-2 . TRBV2 CARNEEGNYGYTF TGTGCCAGGAATGAGGAGGGGAACTATGGCTACACCTTC
. 16 TRBJ2-3 . TRBV30 CAWSAPRQRSTDTQYF TGTGCCTGGAGCGCCCCCCGACAGAGAAGCACAGATACGCAGTATTTT
. 13 TRBJ1-4 . TRBV18 CASSRGTNEKLFF TGTGCCAGCTCACGGGGGACTAATGAAAAACTGTTTTTT
TRBD1 14 TRBJ1-2 . TRBV20-1 CSASGTGSYYGYTF TGCAGTGCTAGTGGGACAGGGTCGTACTATGGCTACACCTTC
TRBD1 14 TRBJ2-7 . TRBV7-9 CASSSYRGPGEQYF TGTGCCAGCAGCTCGTACAGGGGTCCTGGAGAGCAGTACTTC
. 11 TRBJ2-7 . TRBV21-1 CASDNSYEQYF TGTGCCAGCGATAACTCCTACGAGCAGTACTTC
. 12 TRBJ2-2 . TRBV5-5 CASSSEAGELFF TGTGCCAGCAGCTCAGAGGCCGGGGAGCTGTTTTTT
TRBD1 11 TRBJ1-2 . TRBV5-3 CARSKTGGYTF TGTGCCAGAAGTAAGACAGGGGGCTACACCTTC
TRBD1 16 TRBJ1-6 few TRBV7-2 CASSLMRGQGGSPLHF TGTGCCAGCAGCTTAATGCGCGGACAGGGTGGTTCACCCCTCCACTTT
. 13 TRBJ1-3 . TRBV6-5 CASSVKSGNTIYF TGTGCCAGCTCCGTGAAGTCTGGAAACACCATATATTTT
. 14 TRBJ2-7 . TRBV11-3 CASSLAVGWHEQYF TGTGCCAGCAGCTTAGCAGTGGGGTGGCACGAGCAGTACTTC
. 16 TRBJ2-2 . TRBV5-1 CASQETTGQNTGELFF TGCGCCAGCCAAGAGACCACAGGGCAGAACACCGGGGAGCTGTTTTTT
. 16 TRBJ2-1 . TRBV10-1 CASSESWDISDNEQFF TGCGCCAGCAGTGAGTCTTGGGATATATCGGACAATGAGCAGTTCTTC
. 13 TRBJ2-7 once TRBV7-2 CASSLVGWSEQYF TGTGCCAGCAGCTTAGTAGGCTGGAGCGAGCAGTACTTC
. 15 TRBJ2-7 . TRBV7-8 CASSLEVASPYEQYF TGTGCCAGCAGCTTAGAGGTGGCCAGTCCCTACGAGCAGTACTTC
TRBD2 15 TRBJ2-7 . TRBV7-8 CASSSGTRHSYEQYF TGTGCCAGCAGCTCCGGGACTAGGCACTCCTACGAGCAGTACTTC
TRBD2 18 TRBJ2-5 . TRBV12-5 CASGLRGLAGGNEETQYF TGTGCTAGTGGTTTGCGGGGACTAGCGGGGGGAAACGAAGAGACCCAGTACTTC
. 16 TRBJ1-2 . TRBV18 CASSPNLGPGRGGYTF TGTGCCAGCTCACCAAACCTTGGACCGGGAAGGGGTGGCTACACCTTC
TRBD1 15 TRBJ2-3 few TRBV29-1 CSVEGTGQGSNTQYF TGCAGCGTTGAAGGTACTGGACAGGGATCGAATACGCAGTATTTT
. 14 TRBJ1-1 . TRBV11-3 CASSLGGRVTEAFF TGTGCCAGCAGCCTAGGGGGAAGGGTGACTGAAGCTTTCTTT
. 13 TRBJ2-7 . TRBV6-1 CASSEAMSYEQYF TGTGCCAGCAGTGAAGCCATGAGCTACGAGCAGTACTTC
TRBD1 14 TRBJ1-5 . TRBV2 CASRTGGGNQPQHF TGTGCCAGCAGAACAGGGGGCGGCAATCAGCCCCAGCATTTT
. 15 TRBJ1-3 . TRBV7-2 CASSPVGIAGNTIYF TGTGCCAGCAGCCCGGTAGGAATAGCTGGAAACACCATATATTTT
. 16 TRBJ2-6 . TRBV18 CASSPSVGAGANVLTF TGTGCCAGCTCACCATCGGTCGGGGCTGGGGCCAACGTCCTGACTTTC
TRBD1 14 TRBJ1-6 once TRBV24-1 CATRGTGENSPLHF TGTGCCACCAGAGGGACAGGCGAGAATTCACCCCTCCACTTT